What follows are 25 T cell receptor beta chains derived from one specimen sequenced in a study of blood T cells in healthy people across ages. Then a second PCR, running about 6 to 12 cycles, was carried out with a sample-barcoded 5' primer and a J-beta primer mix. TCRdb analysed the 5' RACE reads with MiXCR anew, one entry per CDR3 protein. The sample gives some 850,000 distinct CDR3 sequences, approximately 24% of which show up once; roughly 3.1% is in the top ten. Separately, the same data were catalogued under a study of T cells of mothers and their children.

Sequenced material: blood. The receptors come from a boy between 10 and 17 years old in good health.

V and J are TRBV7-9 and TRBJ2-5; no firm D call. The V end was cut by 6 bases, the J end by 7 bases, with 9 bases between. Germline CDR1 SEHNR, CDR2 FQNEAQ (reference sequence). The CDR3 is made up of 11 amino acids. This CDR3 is CASSPNPTQYF. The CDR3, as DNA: TGTGCCAGCAGTCCCAACCCGACCCAGTACTTC. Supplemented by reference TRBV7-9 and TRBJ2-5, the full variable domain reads DTGVSQNPRHKITKRGQNVTFRCDPISEHNRLYWYRQTLGQGPEFLTYFQNEAQLEKSRLLSDRFSAERPKGSFSTLEIQRTEQGDSAMYLCASSPNPTQYFGPGTRLLVL.

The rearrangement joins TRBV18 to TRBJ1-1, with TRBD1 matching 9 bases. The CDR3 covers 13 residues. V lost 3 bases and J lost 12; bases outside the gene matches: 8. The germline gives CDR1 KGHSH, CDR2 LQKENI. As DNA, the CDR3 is TGTGCCAGCTCACCGGAGGACAGGGGTTTTTCTTTCTTT. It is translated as CASSPEDRGFSFF.

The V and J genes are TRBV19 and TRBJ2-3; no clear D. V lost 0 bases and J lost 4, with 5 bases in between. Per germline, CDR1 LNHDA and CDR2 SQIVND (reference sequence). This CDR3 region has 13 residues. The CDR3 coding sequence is TGTGCCAGTAGTATAGAACTGCCAGATACGCAGTATTTT. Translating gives CASSIELPDTQYF.

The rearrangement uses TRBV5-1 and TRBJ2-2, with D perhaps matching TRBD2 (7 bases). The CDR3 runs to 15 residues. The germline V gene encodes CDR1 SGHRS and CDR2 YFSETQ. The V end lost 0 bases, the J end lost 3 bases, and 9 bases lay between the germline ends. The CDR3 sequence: CASSLDGGHTGELFF. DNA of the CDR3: TGCGCCAGCAGCTTGGACGGGGGGCACACCGGGGAGCTGTTTTTT.

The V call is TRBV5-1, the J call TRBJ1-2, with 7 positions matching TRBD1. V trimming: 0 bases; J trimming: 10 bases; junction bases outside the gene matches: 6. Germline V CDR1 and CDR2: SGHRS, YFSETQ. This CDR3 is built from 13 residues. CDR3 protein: CASSLAGGVDYTF. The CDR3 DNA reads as TGCGCCAGCAGCTTGGCAGGGGGAGTCGACTACACCTTC. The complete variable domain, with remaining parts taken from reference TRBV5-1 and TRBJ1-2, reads KAGVTQTPRYLIKTRGQQVTLSCSPISGHRSVSWYQQTPGQGLQFLFEYFSETQRNKGNFPGRFSGRQFSNSRSEMNVSTLELGDSALYLCASSLAGGVDYTFGSGTRLTVV.

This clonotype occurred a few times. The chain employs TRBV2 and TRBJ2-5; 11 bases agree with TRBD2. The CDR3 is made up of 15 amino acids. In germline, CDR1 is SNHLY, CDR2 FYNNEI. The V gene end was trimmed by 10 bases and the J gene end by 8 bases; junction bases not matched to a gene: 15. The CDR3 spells CATVPGLAVSATQYF. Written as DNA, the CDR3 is TGTGCCACCGTACCGGGACTAGCGGTGTCCGCCACCCAGTACTTC.

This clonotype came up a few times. The CDR3 DNA reads as TGTGCCAGCAGCGTAGGCAGGGACCTGCAAGAGACCCAGTACTTC. It translates to CASSVGRDLQETQYF. The chain recombines TRBV9 with TRBJ2-5; D is tentatively TRBD1 or TRBD2 (5 bases each). Germline loops: CDR1 SGDLS, CDR2 YYNGEE. CDR3 length: 15 residues. The V gene lost 0 bases and the J gene lost 2 bases, with 11 bases spanning the gap.

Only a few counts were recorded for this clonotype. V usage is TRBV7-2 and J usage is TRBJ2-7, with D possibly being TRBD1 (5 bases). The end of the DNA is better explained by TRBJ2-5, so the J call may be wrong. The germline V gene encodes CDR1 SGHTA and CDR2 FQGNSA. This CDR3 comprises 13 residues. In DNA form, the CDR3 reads TGTGCCACCTCAATGGGGCCCCAAGAGACCCAGTACTTC. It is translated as CATSMGPQETQYF.

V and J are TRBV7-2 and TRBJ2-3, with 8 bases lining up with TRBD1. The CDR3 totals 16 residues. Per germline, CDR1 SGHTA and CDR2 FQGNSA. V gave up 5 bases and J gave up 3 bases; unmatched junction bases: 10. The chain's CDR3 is CASSEGQGMGTDTQYF. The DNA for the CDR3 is TGTGCCAGCAGCGAAGGACAGGGAATGGGGACAGATACGCAGTATTTT.

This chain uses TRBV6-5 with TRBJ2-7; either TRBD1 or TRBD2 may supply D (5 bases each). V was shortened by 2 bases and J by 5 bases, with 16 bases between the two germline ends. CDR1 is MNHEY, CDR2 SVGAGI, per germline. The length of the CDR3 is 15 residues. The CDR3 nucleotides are TGTGCCAGCAGTTACGGGGGACGGATGAATGACGAGCAGTACTTC. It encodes CASSYGGRMNDEQYF.

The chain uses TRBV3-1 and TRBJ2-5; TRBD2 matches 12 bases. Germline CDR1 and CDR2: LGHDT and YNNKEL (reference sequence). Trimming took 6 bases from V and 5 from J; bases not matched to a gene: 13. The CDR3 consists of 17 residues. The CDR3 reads CASSPGTSGSLRETQYF. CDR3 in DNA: TGTGCCAGCAGTCCCGGGACTAGCGGGTCCCTGAGGGAGACCCAGTACTTC.

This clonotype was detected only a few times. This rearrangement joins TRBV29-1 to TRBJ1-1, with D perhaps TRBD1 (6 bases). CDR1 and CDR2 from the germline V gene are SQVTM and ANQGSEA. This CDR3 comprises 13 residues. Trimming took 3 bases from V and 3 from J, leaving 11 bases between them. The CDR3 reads CSVEWTADTEAFF. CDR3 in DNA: TGCAGCGTTGAGTGGACAGCAGACACTGAAGCTTTCTTT.

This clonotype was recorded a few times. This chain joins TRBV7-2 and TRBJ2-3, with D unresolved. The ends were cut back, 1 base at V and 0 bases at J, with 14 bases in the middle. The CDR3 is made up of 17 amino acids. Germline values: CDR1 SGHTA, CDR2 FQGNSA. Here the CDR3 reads CASSLGLWGVSTDTQYF. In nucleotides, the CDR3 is TGTGCCAGCAGCTTAGGGCTGTGGGGTGTTAGCACAGATACGCAGTATTTT.

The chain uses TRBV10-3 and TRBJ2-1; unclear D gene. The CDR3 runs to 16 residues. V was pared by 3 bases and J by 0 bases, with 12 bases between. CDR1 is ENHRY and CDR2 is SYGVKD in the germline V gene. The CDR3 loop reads CAISDGRQRSYNEQFF. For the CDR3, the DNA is TGTGCCATCAGTGACGGTAGACAACGCTCCTACAATGAGCAGTTCTTC.

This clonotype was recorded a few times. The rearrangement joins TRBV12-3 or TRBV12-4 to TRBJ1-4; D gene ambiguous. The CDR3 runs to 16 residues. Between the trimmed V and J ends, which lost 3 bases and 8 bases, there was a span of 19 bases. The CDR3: CASSFTSGRFREKLFF. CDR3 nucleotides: TGTGCCAGCAGTTTCACCTCGGGCAGGTTCAGGGAAAAACTGTTTTTT.

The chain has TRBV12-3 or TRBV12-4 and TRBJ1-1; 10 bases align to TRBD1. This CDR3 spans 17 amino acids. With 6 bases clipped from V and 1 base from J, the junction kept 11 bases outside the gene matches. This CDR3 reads CASRPTWDRGPNTEAFF. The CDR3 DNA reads TGTGCCAGCAGACCCACTTGGGACAGGGGACCGAACACTGAAGCTTTCTTT.

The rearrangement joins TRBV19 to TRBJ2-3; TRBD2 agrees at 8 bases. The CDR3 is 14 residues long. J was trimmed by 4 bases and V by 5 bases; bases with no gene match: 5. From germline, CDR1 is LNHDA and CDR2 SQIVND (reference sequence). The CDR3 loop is CASSVGLVADTQYF. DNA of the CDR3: TGTGCCAGTAGTGTGGGACTAGTAGCAGATACGCAGTATTTT.

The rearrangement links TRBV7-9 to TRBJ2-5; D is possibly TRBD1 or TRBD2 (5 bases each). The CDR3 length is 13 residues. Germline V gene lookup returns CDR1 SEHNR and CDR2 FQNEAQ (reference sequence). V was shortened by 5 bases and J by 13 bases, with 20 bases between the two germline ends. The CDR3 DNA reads TGTGCCAGCAGCCTAAAGGATCGGGGCGGGTGGTACTTC. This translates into CASSLKDRGGWYF.

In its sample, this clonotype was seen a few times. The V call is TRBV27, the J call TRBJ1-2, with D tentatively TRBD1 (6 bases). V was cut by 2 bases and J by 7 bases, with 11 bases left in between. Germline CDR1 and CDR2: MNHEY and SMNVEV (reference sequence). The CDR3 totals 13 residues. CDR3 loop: CASSLTRGLGYTF. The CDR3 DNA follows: TGTGCCAGCAGTTTAACTCGGGGGCTTGGCTACACCTTC.

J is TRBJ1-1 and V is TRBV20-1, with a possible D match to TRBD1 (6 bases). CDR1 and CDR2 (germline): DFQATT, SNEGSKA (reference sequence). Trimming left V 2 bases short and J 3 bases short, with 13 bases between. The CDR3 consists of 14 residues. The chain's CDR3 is CSARRPRGDTEAFF. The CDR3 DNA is TGCAGTGCTAGACGTCCCAGGGGTGACACTGAAGCTTTCTTT.

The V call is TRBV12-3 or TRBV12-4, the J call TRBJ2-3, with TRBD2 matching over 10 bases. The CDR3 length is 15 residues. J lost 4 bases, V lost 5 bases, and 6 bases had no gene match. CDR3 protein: CASSTSGVGADTQYF. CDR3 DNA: TGTGCCAGCAGTACTAGCGGGGTAGGCGCAGATACGCAGTATTTT.

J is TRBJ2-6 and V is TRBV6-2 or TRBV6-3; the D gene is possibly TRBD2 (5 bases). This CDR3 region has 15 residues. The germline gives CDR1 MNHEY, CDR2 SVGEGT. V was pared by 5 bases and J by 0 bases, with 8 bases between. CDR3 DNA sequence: TGTGCCAGCAGTCAGACTAACTCTGGGGCCAACGTCCTGACTTTC. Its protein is CASSQTNSGANVLTF.

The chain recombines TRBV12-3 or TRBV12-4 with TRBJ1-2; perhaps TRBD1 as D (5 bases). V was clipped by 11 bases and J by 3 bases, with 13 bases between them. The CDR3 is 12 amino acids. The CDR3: CAGTTVDYGYTF. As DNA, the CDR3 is TGTGCCGGCACGACAGTTGACTATGGCTACACCTTC.

CDR3 coding DNA: TGTGCCAGCTCACCCCTAGATGACAGCTCTGGAAACACCATATATTTT. Its translation is CASSPLDDSSGNTIYF. This chain uses TRBV18 with TRBJ1-3, with D possibly matching TRBD1 (5 bases). Trimming removed 3 bases from V and 0 bases from J, with 12 bases in between. Germline assignment: CDR1 KGHSH and CDR2 LQKENI. This CDR3 has 16 amino acids.

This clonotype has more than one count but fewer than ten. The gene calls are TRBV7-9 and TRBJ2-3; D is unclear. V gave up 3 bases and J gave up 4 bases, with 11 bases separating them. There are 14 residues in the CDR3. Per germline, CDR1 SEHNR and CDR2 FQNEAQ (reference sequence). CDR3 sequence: CASSLEWRSDTQYF. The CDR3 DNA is TGTGCCAGCAGCTTGGAATGGCGTTCAGATACGCAGTATTTT.